One sample yielded the 30 T cell receptor beta chains listed below, sequenced in a study of blood T cell repertoires in COVID-19. TCRdb's table, derived via immunoSEQ multiplex PCR, lists solely in-frame clones and lacks some. The data show around 310,000 clones, just under 90% seen once. The sequenced material came from PBMCs or T cells enriched from blood (not recorded which). The receptors derive from a woman in her twenties or thirties who had recovered from COVID-19.

This clone was detected only a few times. The chain carries TRBV11-2 and TRBJ1-1; a weak D match, TRBD1 (6 bases). Germline values: CDR1 SGHAT, CDR2 FQNNGV. V lost 0 bases and J 4 bases, leaving 12 bases between the germline ends. This CDR3 has 15 amino acids. The CDR3 sequence is CASSLDGGGGTEAFF. The CDR3, as DNA: TGTGCCAGCAGCTTAGATGGGGGAGGGGGCACTGAAGCTTTCTTT.

The CDR3 here is CASSLSNRDEKLFF. Here the CDR3 DNA reads TGTGCCAGCAGCTTGTCTAACCGGGATGAAAAACTGTTTTTT. The chain combines TRBV5-4 with TRBJ1-4; D ambiguous. Germline V gene lookup returns CDR1 SGHNT and CDR2 YYREEE (reference sequence). This CDR3 is built from 14 residues. V was pared by 1 base and J by 6 bases, with 10 bases between.

CDR3 coding DNA: TGTGCCAGCAGCCATGGTATTGGGACTAGAATCAATGAGCAGTTCTTC. It specifies CASSHGIGTRINEQFF. The chain combines TRBV4-2 with TRBJ2-1; TRBD2 matches 8 bases. The trim removed 3 bases at V and 6 bases at J, leaving 10 bases unmatched. CDR1 and CDR2 from the germline V gene are LGHNA and YNFKEQ. CDR3 length: 16 residues.

This clone occurred once. The chain uses TRBV9 and TRBJ2-7; D remains ambiguous. The CDR3 contains 12 residues. Trimming left V 4 bases short and J 6 bases short, with 11 bases between. CDR1 SGDLS and CDR2 YYNGEE come from the germline V gene. The CDR3 DNA sequence: TGTGCCAGCAGCACCCCCCCGGGCGAGCAGTACTTC. Its translation: CASSTPPGEQYF.

This chain links TRBV28 with TRBJ1-4; D gene uncertain. Trimming removed 5 bases from V and 8 bases from J, with 15 bases in between. This CDR3 is built from 14 residues. Germline V gene data show CDR1 as MDHEN and CDR2 as SYDVKM. DNA for the CDR3: TGTGCCAGCAGTCTAGTTAGGCGTCGGGAAAAACTGTTTTTT. It yields the protein CASSLVRRREKLFF.

The V and J genes are TRBV3-1 (or the pseudogene TRBV3-2) and TRBJ1-6; D gene ambiguous. CDR1 is LGHDT, CDR2 YNNKEL, per germline (reference sequence). Trimming left V 3 bases short and J 3 bases short, with 9 bases between. The CDR3 is 15 amino acids. CDR3 in amino acids: CASSHPSGYNSPLHF. In nucleotides, the CDR3 is TGTGCCAGCAGCCATCCCTCGGGCTATAATTCACCCCTCCACTTT.

This chain joins TRBV2 and TRBJ1-2, with D possibly TRBD1 on 5 matching bases. V shed 7 bases and J shed 1 base, with 13 bases lying between them. This CDR3 is 14 amino acids long. CDR1 SNHLY and CDR2 FYNNEI come from the germline V gene. As DNA, the CDR3 is TGTGCCAGCATGGGCGGGGCTCTTAACTATGGCTACACCTTC. Its translation is CASMGGALNYGYTF.

V gene TRBV5-5 combines with J gene TRBJ2-5; 11 bases agree with TRBD2. The V and J ends lost 0 bases and 1 base, in that order; junction bases with no gene match: 2. The CDR3 is 16 amino acids. Germline CDR1 reads SGHKS; CDR2 reads YYEKEE (reference sequence). DNA for the CDR3: TGTGCCAGCAGCTTGGCGACTAGCGGGATCCAAGAGACCCAGTACTTC. This sequence encodes CASSLATSGIQETQYF.

J is TRBJ1-2 and V is TRBV6-5; the D gene is possibly TRBD1 (5 bases). This CDR3 is built from 15 residues. V lost 0 bases, J lost 2 bases, and 10 bases lay in between. Germline V CDR1 and CDR2: MNHEY, SVGAGI. CDR3 in amino acids: CASSYSPGFNYGYTF. The CDR3 DNA sequence: TGTGCCAGCAGTTACTCGCCAGGGTTCAACTATGGCTACACCTTC.

The gene calls are TRBV28 and TRBJ1-5, with D possibly TRBD1 on 6 matching bases. CDR3 length equals 12 residues. From germline, CDR1 is MDHEN and CDR2 SYDVKM. V lost 8 bases to trimming and J lost 7 bases, with 12 bases between them. The CDR3 region is CASYRVNQPQHF. The DNA of the CDR3 is TGTGCCAGCTACAGGGTGAACCAGCCCCAGCATTTT. The variable domain in full, completed from reference TRBV28 and TRBJ1-5, reads DVKVTQSSRYLVKRTGEKVFLECVQDMDHENMFWYRQDPGLGLRLIYFSYDVKMKEKGDIPEGYSVSREKKERFSLILESASTNQTSMYLCASYRVNQPQHFGDGTRLSIL.

The chain joins TRBV12-3 or TRBV12-4 to TRBJ2-7; tentative D call: TRBD1 (6 bases). V was shortened by 6 bases and J by 6 bases, with 15 bases between the two germline ends. The CDR3 has 13 amino acids. The chain's CDR3 is CASSRPSRGEQYF. Written as DNA, the CDR3 is TGTGCCAGCAGCCGCCCAAGCAGGGGCGAGCAGTACTTC.

J is TRBJ2-3 and V is TRBV11-2, with 7 bases identical to TRBD2. The germline V gene has CDR1 SGHAT and CDR2 FQNNGV. This CDR3 is 16 amino acids long. V lost 5 bases to trimming and J lost 2 bases; unmatched junction nucleotides: 10. This CDR3 is CASSVLAAAPTDTQYF. The CDR3 nucleotides are TGTGCCAGCAGCGTTCTAGCGGCAGCCCCCACAGATACGCAGTATTTT.

The V call is TRBV18, the J call TRBJ1-1; D is unclear. Trimming removed 2 bases at V and 0 bases at J, with 10 bases between. The CDR3 covers 15 residues. Germline V CDR1 and CDR2: KGHSH, LQKENI. The CDR3 is CASSPIEVVNTEAFF. As DNA, the CDR3 is TGTGCCAGCTCACCAATTGAGGTTGTGAACACTGAAGCTTTCTTT.

DNA for the CDR3: TGTGCCAGTAAGGCCCGGGGGAACACTGAAGCTTTCTTT. Amino acids: CASKARGNTEAFF. The V call is TRBV19, the J call TRBJ1-1; D not certain. Trimming took 7 bases from V and 1 from J, leaving 10 bases between them. This CDR3 contains 13 residues. Germline values: CDR1 LNHDA, CDR2 SQIVND (reference sequence).

The chain joins TRBV9 to TRBJ1-5; D is uncertain. This CDR3 region has 14 residues. V dropped 0 bases and J dropped 4 bases, with 8 bases sitting between them. Germline-derived CDR1 and CDR2 are SGDLS and YYNGEE. For the CDR3, the DNA is TGTGCCAGCAGCGTAGGACACAATAATCAGCCCCAGCATTTT. Its protein is CASSVGHNNQPQHF.

The V call is TRBV5-6, the J call TRBJ1-2, with a tentative D call TRBD1 (5 bases). Germline CDR1 and CDR2: SGHDT and YYEEEE. V shed 6 bases and J shed 5 bases, with 20 bases lying between them. The CDR3 covers 15 residues. Here the CDR3 reads CASNQRGNTPYGYTF. In nucleotides, the CDR3 is TGTGCCAGCAACCAAAGGGGCAATACCCCTTATGGCTACACCTTC.

This chain connects TRBV28 to TRBJ2-1; 9 bases map to TRBD1. The CDR3 consists of 17 residues. Germline V lookup: CDR1 MDHEN, CDR2 SYDVKM. The V and J ends lost 6 bases and 6 bases, in that order; junction bases with no gene match: 15. The CDR3 loop is CASSPPPGQGSLNEQFF. The CDR3 nucleotides are TGTGCCAGCAGCCCACCCCCGGGACAGGGATCCCTCAATGAGCAGTTCTTC.

The CDR3 sequence is CASSSRTSYNEQFF. CDR3 nucleotide sequence: TGTGCCAGCAGCTCCCGGACTAGCTACAATGAGCAGTTCTTC. The chain uses TRBV7-9 and TRBJ2-1, with TRBD2 matching 7 bases. CDR1 and CDR2 from the germline V gene are SEHNR and FQNEAQ (reference sequence). Trimming took 4 bases from V and 3 from J; bases not matched to a gene: 3. There are 14 residues in the CDR3.

The chain employs TRBV27 and TRBJ2-7; D not resolved. V shed 3 bases and J shed 1 base, with 13 bases lying between them. The CDR3 covers 15 residues. Looked up from germline, CDR1 is MNHEY and CDR2 is SMNVEV (reference sequence). The CDR3 DNA reads TGTGCCAGCAGTTTGAGGTCCACCTCTTCCTACGAGCAGTACTTC. It encodes CASSLRSTSSYEQYF.

The rearrangement uses TRBV7-9 and TRBJ1-2; no clear D. Trimming pared 5 bases from V and 0 bases from J, leaving 13 bases between. The CDR3 loop spans 15 amino acids. Per the germline V gene, CDR1 is SEHNR and CDR2 is FQNEAQ (reference sequence). DNA of the CDR3: TGTGCCAGCAGCCCCGCGGCGGAGGCTAACTATGGCTACACCTTC. Its translation: CASSPAAEANYGYTF.

This chain connects TRBV23-1 to TRBJ1-2; a weak D match, TRBD1 (5 bases). TRBV23-1 is an ORF, and what it does is uncertain. V lost 5 bases to trimming and J lost 0 bases, with 13 bases between them. The CDR3 has 15 amino acids. The CDR3 is CASSSSGGANYGYTF. The CDR3 bases are TGCGCCAGCAGTTCTAGCGGGGGGGCTAACTATGGCTACACCTTC.

The genes are TRBV30 and TRBJ1-2, with a tentative D call TRBD1 (6 bases). The CDR3 consists of 12 residues. Germline V gene lookup returns CDR1 GTSNPN and CDR2 SVGIG (reference sequence). The V end was cut by 8 bases, the J end by 1 base, with 11 bases between. In DNA form, the CDR3 reads TGTGCCGGGGGGGGCCTTAACTATGGCTACACCTTC. Protein product: CAGGGLNYGYTF.

The chain is built from TRBV15 and TRBJ2-7; 8 positions match TRBD2. The germline gives CDR1 LNHNV, CDR2 YYDKDF (reference sequence). There are 16 residues in the CDR3. With V trimmed by 1 base and J by 1 base, 6 bases remained unmatched. The CDR3 DNA sequence: TGTGCCACCAGCAGAGGGCTAGCGGGTGATTCCTACGAGCAGTACTTC. The encoded protein is CATSRGLAGDSYEQYF.

This clone was detected a few times. The J gene is TRBJ2-7, the V gene TRBV25-1; the D is unclear. This CDR3 region has 13 residues. Looked up from germline, CDR1 is MGHDK and CDR2 is SYGVNS. V lost 3 bases to trimming and J lost 0 bases, with 6 bases between them. CDR3 amino acids: CASSEGNSYEQYF. CDR3 in DNA: TGTGCCAGCAGTGAGGGCAACTCCTACGAGCAGTACTTC.

This clone was seen only once. The chain combines TRBV2 with TRBJ1-5; D is undetermined. CDR1 and CDR2 (germline): SNHLY, FYNNEI. The CDR3 is 14 residues long. The V gene lost 3 bases and the J gene lost 7 bases, with 13 bases spanning the gap. The CDR3 DNA reads TGTGCCAGCAGTGATGGAGGGTACGGGCAGCCCCAGCATTTT. Translating gives CASSDGGYGQPQHF.

This clone is a singleton in its sample. Here the CDR3 DNA reads TGTGCCAGCAGTGAATTAGGCGGGCGATCTTACGAGCAGTACTTC. Its protein product is CASSELGGRSYEQYF. The genes are TRBV25-1 and TRBJ2-7; D might be TRBD2 (5 bases). This CDR3 has 15 amino acids. Between the trimmed V and J ends, which lost 1 base and 4 bases, there was a span of 14 bases. Germline V gene data show CDR1 as MGHDK and CDR2 as SYGVNS.

As DNA, the CDR3 is TGTGCCAGCTCACCCACTGGGACAGACTATGGCTACACCTTC. It codes for CASSPTGTDYGYTF. The chain recombines TRBV18 with TRBJ1-2, with 7 nucleotides matching TRBD1. V lost 3 bases, J lost 3 bases, and 4 bases stayed unmatched. Per germline, CDR1 KGHSH and CDR2 LQKENI. The CDR3 spans 14 residues.

The chain carries TRBV30 and TRBJ1-3, with 8 bases matching TRBD1. Germline CDR1 and CDR2: GTSNPN and SVGIG (reference sequence). After removal of 8 bases from V and 2 bases from J, the junction contained 5 bases not matched to a gene. The CDR3 is made up of 13 amino acids. This CDR3 reads CARMTGAGNTIYF. In nucleotides, the CDR3 is TGTGCCAGGATGACAGGGGCTGGAAACACCATATATTTT.

This chain uses TRBV7-2 with TRBJ1-1, with TRBD1 matching over 8 bases. J lost 1 base, V lost 4 bases, and 2 bases had no gene match. This CDR3 contains 14 residues. Germline CDR1 is SGHTA and CDR2 is FQGNSA. The DNA of the CDR3 is TGTGCCAGCAGCTCCGGGACAGGGAACACTGAAGCTTTCTTT. Protein product: CASSSGTGNTEAFF.

CDR3 DNA: TGCGCCAGCCGTCGGGGGGAAACCGGGGAGCTGTTTTTT. This sequence encodes CASRRGETGELFF. This rearrangement joins TRBV10-2 to TRBJ2-2; 7 bases line up with TRBD2. V gave up 8 bases and J gave up 5 bases; unmatched junction bases: 5. Germline CDR1 reads WSHSY; CDR2 reads SAAADI. The CDR3 is made up of 13 amino acids.